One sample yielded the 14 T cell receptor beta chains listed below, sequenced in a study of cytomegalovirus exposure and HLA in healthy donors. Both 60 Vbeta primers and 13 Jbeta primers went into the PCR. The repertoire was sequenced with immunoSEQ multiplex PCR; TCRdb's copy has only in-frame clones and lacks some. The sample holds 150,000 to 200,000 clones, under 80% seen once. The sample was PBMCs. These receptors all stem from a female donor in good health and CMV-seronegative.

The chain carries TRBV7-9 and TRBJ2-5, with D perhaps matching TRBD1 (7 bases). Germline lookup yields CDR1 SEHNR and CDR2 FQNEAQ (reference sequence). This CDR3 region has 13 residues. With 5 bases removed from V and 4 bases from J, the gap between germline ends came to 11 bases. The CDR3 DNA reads TGTGCCAGCAGCCGTCAGGGGGGAGAGACCCAGTACTTC. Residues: CASSRQGGETQYF.

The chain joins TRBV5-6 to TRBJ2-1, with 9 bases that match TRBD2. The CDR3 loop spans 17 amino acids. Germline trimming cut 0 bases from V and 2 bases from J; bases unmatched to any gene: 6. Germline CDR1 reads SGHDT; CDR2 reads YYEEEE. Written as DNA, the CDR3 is TGTGCCAGCAGCTTGGCTAGCGGGGCGGAGACCTACAATGAGCAGTTCTTC. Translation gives CASSLASGAETYNEQFF.

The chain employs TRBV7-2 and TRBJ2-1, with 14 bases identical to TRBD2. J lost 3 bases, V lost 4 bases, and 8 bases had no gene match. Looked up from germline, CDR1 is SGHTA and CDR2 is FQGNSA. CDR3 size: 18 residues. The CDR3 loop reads CASSSKSGTSGGYNEQFF. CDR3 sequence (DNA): TGTGCCAGCAGCTCTAAGTCCGGGACTAGCGGGGGCTACAATGAGCAGTTCTTC.

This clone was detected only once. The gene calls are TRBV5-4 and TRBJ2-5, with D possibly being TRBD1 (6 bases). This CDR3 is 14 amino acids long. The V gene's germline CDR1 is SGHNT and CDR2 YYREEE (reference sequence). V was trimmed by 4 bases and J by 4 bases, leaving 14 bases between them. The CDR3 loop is CASSRGGSGETQYF. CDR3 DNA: TGTGCCAGCAGCCGAGGGGGTTCCGGAGAGACCCAGTACTTC.

The CDR3 DNA is TGTGCCAGCAGCTTCCAGCGGGGAAACACAGATACGCAGTATTTT. Protein product: CASSFQRGNTDTQYF. The V and J genes are TRBV7-9 and TRBJ2-3, with 7 bases identical to TRBD2. This CDR3 contains 15 residues. J gave up 2 bases and V 3 bases, and 5 bases lay outside the gene matches. Germline V gene data show CDR1 as SEHNR and CDR2 as FQNEAQ (reference sequence).

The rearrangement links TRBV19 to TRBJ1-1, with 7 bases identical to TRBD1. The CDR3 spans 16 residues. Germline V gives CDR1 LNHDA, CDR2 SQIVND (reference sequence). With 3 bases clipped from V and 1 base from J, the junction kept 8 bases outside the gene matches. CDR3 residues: CASSIFGRGSNTEAFF. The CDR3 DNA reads TGTGCCAGTAGTATCTTCGGCAGGGGGTCGAACACTGAAGCTTTCTTT.

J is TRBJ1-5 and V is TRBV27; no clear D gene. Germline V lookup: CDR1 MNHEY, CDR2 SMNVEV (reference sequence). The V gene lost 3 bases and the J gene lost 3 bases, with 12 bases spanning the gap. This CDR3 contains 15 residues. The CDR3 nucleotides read TGTGCCAGCAGTTTGGCCGGGATGGACAATCAGCCCCAGCATTTT. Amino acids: CASSLAGMDNQPQHF.

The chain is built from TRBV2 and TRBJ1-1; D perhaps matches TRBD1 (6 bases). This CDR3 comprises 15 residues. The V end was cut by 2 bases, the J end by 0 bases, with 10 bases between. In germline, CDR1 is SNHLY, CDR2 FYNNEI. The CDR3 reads CASSEYTGMNTEAFF. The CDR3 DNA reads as TGTGCCAGCAGTGAATATACAGGGATGAACACTGAAGCTTTCTTT.

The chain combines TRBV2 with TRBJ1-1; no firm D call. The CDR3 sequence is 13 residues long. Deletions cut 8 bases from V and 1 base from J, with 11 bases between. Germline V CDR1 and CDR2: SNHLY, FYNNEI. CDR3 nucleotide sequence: TGTGCCAGCGTATACGAGGGGAACACTGAAGCTTTCTTT. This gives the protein CASVYEGNTEAFF.

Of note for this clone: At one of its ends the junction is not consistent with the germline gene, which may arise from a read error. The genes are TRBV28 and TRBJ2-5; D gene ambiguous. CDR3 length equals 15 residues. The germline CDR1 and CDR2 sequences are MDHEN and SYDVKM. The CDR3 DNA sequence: TGTGCCAGCAGCTCCCCCCCGGGTTCGCTAGAGGCCCAGTACTTC. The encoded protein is CASSSPPGSLEAQYF.

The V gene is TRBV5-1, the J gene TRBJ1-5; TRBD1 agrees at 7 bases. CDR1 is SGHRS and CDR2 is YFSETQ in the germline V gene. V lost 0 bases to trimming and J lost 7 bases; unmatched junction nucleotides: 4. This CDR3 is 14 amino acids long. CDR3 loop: CASSLEGTEQPQHF. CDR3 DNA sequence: TGCGCCAGCAGCTTGGAAGGGACAGAACAGCCCCAGCATTTT.

The CDR3 sequence: CASSDIFRGGRKLFF. CDR3 coding DNA: TGTGCCAGCAGTGATATTTTTAGGGGGGGCCGGAAACTGTTTTTT. V usage is TRBV2 and J usage is TRBJ1-4; D is perhaps TRBD1 (6 bases). Per the germline V gene, CDR1 is SNHLY and CDR2 is FYNNEI. V dropped 3 bases and J dropped 11 bases, with 19 bases sitting between them. The CDR3 length is 15 residues.

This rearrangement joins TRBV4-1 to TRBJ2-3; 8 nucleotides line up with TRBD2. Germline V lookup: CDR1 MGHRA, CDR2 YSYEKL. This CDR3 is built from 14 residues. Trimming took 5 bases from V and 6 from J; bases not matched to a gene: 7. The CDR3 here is CASSEVAGWDTQYF. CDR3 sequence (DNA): TGCGCCAGCAGCGAGGTAGCGGGATGGGATACGCAGTATTTT.

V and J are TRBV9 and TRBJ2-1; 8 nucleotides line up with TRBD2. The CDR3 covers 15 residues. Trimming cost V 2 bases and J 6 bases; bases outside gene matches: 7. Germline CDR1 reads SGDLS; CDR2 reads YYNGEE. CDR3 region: CASSVWLGTSNEQFF. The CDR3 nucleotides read TGTGCCAGCAGCGTTTGGTTGGGGACTAGCAATGAGCAGTTCTTC. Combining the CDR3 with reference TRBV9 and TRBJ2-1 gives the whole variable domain DSGVTQTPKHLITATGQRVTLRCSPRSGDLSVYWYQQSLDQGLQFLIQYYNGEERAKGNILERFSAQQFPDLHSELNLSSLELGDSALYFCASSVWLGTSNEQFFGPGTRLTVL.